This TCR beta chain stems from a study of T-cell memory formation after mild COVID-19. MiXCR, run by TCRdb on the 5' RACE reads, gives a single entry per CDR3 protein. The sample records about 130,000 distinct CDR3 sequences, almost 25% being singletons. Study results and limitations: Clonal second-wave expansions that peaked on day 37 had unconfirmed SARS-CoV-2 specificity.

Regarding this clonotype: Antigen specificity is unknown.

There are 16 residues in the CDR3. V shed 5 bases, J shed 10 bases, and the junction held 14 bases outside the gene matches. This chain links TRBV12-3 or TRBV12-4 with TRBJ2-1; 10 bases agree with TRBD2. This clonotype was sampled from an adult woman who had mild COVID-19 (a few samples of this study predate the infection). Cell type and time point are not known. The source material was PBMCs or a T cell subset sorted from them (not recorded which). CDR3 amino acids: CASSPRSSGGAREQFF. CDR3 DNA sequence: TGTGCCAGCAGTCCCAGGTCCAGCGGGGGGGCGAGAGAGCAGTTCTTC.